This T cell receptor (beta chain) was recorded in a study of cytomegalovirus exposure and HLA in healthy donors. Whole-study findings and limits: According to the study, approximately 150 TCR beta chains were cytomegalovirus-associated. In a later analysis, productive TCRs from donors in an Asian-associated ancestry cluster reportedly carried fewer N-insertions than the cohort mean. Reported performance of the classifier showed diagnosis of cytomegalovirus status with high specificity and sensitivity.

Healthy bone marrow donors made up the donor group. On this clone itself: The antigen is undetermined.

V was trimmed by 5 bases and J by 7 bases, leaving 9 bases between them. The CDR3 has 12 residues. Germline CDR1 reads SEHNR; CDR2 reads FQNEAQ (reference sequence). The PCR employed 60 Vbeta primers together with 13 Jbeta primers. Clones were sequenced by immunoSEQ multiplex PCR, and TCRdb holds only the in-frame ones, with some missing. The sample holds hundreds of thousands of clones, around 65% seen once. Sequencing was done on a sample of PBMCs. The clonotype was recovered from a female donor in good health and CMV-seronegative. V gene TRBV7-9 combines with J gene TRBJ1-5; D ambiguous. The CDR3 nucleotides are TGTGCCAGCAGCCGAGGTGGACAGCCCCAGCATTTT. It translates to CASSRGGQPQHF.